Below are 14 T cell receptor beta chains sequenced from a single sample in a study of regulatory T cells in long-lasting Graves disease. In building TCR beta libraries, iRepertoire HTBI primers were used together with Arm-PCR of CDR3 regions. TCRdb itself ran the multiplex PCR reads through MiXCR, one entry per CDR3 protein. The sample includes 300,000 to 400,000 distinct CDR3 sequences, 15% to 20% of them seen just once. Time point indicated: newly diagnosed GD, antithyroid drugs for less than 3 months. Researchers made the TCR library from RNA that was extracted from PBMCs. This specimen was peripheral blood mononuclear cells (PBMCs), taken at new diagnosis, from a patient treated with antithyroid drugs. The receptor source for this set is a female donor with Graves disease.

This clonotype has ten or more counts. The chain has TRBV20-1 and TRBJ2-3; 7 bases are a match to TRBD1. V was pared by 0 bases and J by 4 bases, with 7 bases of the junction left unmatched. The V gene's germline CDR1 is DFQATT and CDR2 SNEGSKA (reference sequence). The CDR3 is made up of 15 amino acids. CDR3: CSARDRGCEADTQYF. The CDR3 bases are TGCAGTGCTAGAGACAGGGGGTGCGAGGCAGATACGCAGTATTTT.

Worth noting for this clonotype: Possible read error: a much larger clone is one base away. The chain's CDR3 is CASSGLAYNEQYF. The CDR3 DNA sequence: TGTGCCAGCTCGGGACTAGCCTACAATGAGCAGTACTTC. This chain uses TRBV4-2 with TRBJ2-7; 9 nucleotides match TRBD2. Trimming cost V 8 bases and J 7 bases; bases outside gene matches: 9. Germline V lookup: CDR1 LGHNA, CDR2 YNFKEQ. CDR3 length: 13 residues.

Remarks on this clonotype: A much larger clone differs from this one at a single base, so this may be a read error. The CDR3 carries no conserved terminal phenylalanine or tryptophan, so it likely arises from a read error. V is TRBV30 and J is TRBJ2-1; 9 bases align to TRBD2. The CDR3 sequence is 17 residues long. CDR1 is GTSNPN, CDR2 SVGIG, per germline (reference sequence). Trimming cost V 0 bases and J 7 bases; bases outside gene matches: 13. The CDR3 DNA reads as TGTGCCTGGAGTGTCGTAATGATAGCGGGAGTGGAGAATGAGCAGTTCTCC. As protein: CAWSVVMIAGVENEQFS.

This clonotype came up many times. V is TRBV11-3 and J is TRBJ2-1; 8 nucleotides align to TRBD2. The CDR3 length is 15 residues. The V segment lost 11 bases and the J segment 8 bases; nucleotides outside the gene matches: 17. Germline loops: CDR1 SGHNT, CDR2 YENEEA. For the CDR3, the DNA is TGTGCCTGTAGCGGGACTTTAATTACCCGCGATGAGCAGTTCTTC. As protein: CACSGTLITRDEQFF.

This chain uses TRBV7-2 with TRBJ2-3, with 7 bases that match TRBD1. CDR1 is SGHTA and CDR2 is FQGNSA in the germline V gene. This CDR3 has 15 amino acids. The trim removed 5 bases at V and 1 base at J, leaving 6 bases unmatched. DNA of the CDR3: TGTGCCAGCAGCCCAGGGGGACCCCGCACAGATACGCAGTATTTT. Translating gives CASSPGGPRTDTQYF.

The table lists this clonotype with a few counts. CDR3: CASSKTGLSEQYF. The CDR3 DNA reads TGTGCCAGCAGTAAGACAGGCCTCTCCGAGCAGTACTTC. This chain links TRBV6-1 with TRBJ2-7; a weak D match, TRBD1 (6 bases). CDR3 size: 13 residues. The V end lost 5 bases, the J end lost 6 bases, and 14 bases lay between the germline ends. Germline CDR1 is MNHNS and CDR2 is SASEGT.

This clonotype was seen repeatedly, ten times or more. The chain couples TRBV6-5 to TRBJ2-1; TRBD2 matches at 8 bases. Trimming at V came to 2 bases and at J to 7 bases, leaving 13 bases not matched to a gene. The CDR3 contains 17 residues. CDR1 and CDR2 from the germline V gene are MNHEY and SVGAGI. DNA for the CDR3: TGTGCCAGCAGTTACCTTGGCGGGAGGTCTGGTGGTAATGAGCAGTTCTTC. Its protein is CASSYLGGRSGGNEQFF.

This clonotype has a count of ten or more. This rearrangement joins TRBV28 to TRBJ2-2, with a tentative D call TRBD1 (6 bases). Looked up from germline, CDR1 is MDHEN and CDR2 is SYDVKM. V lost 3 bases and J lost 0, with 11 bases in between. The CDR3 is 16 amino acids. In nucleotides, the CDR3 is TGTGCCAGCAGTTTCTACAGGGCGCCGAACACCGGGGAGCTGTTTTTT. Its translation is CASSFYRAPNTGELFF. The full variable domain, its missing parts supplied by reference TRBV28 and TRBJ2-2, is DVKVTQSSRYLVKRTGEKVFLECVQDMDHENMFWYRQDPGLGLRLIYFSYDVKMKEKGDIPEGYSVSREKKERFSLILESASTNQTSMYLCASSFYRAPNTGELFFGEGSRLTVL.

CDR3 loop: CASSLVQDGYTF. DNA of the CDR3: TGTGCCAGCAGCTTAGTCCAGGATGGCTACACCTTC. The genes are TRBV7-9 and TRBJ1-2; D ambiguous. V shed 1 base and J shed 6 bases, with 6 bases lying between them. This CDR3 has 12 amino acids. Per the germline V gene, CDR1 is SEHNR and CDR2 is FQNEAQ (reference sequence). The variable domain in full, completed from reference TRBV7-9 and TRBJ1-2, reads DTGVSQNPRHKITKRGQNVTFRCDPISEHNRLYWYRQTLGQGPEFLTYFQNEAQLEKSRLLSDRFSAERPKGSFSTLEIQRTEQGDSAMYLCASSLVQDGYTFGSGTRLTVV.

There are many counts of this clonotype. The chain employs TRBV20-1 and TRBJ2-1; 11 bases are shared with TRBD1. Germline V gene lookup returns CDR1 DFQATT and CDR2 SNEGSKA (reference sequence). J gave up 10 bases and V 6 bases, and 11 bases lay outside the gene matches. The CDR3 length is 14 residues. CDR3 in DNA: TGCAGTGCCGACAACGGACAGGGGGCTCGGGAGCAGTTCTTC. Residues: CSADNGQGAREQFF.

The rearrangement uses TRBV9 and TRBJ1-6; the match to TRBD1 covers 9 bases. V shed 4 bases, J shed 0 bases, and the junction held 14 bases outside the gene matches. The V gene's germline CDR1 is SGDLS and CDR2 YYNGEE. This CDR3 spans 20 amino acids. This chain's CDR3 is CASSKEKPGQGFSYNSPLHF. CDR3 nucleotide sequence: TGTGCCAGCAGCAAGGAGAAACCGGGACAGGGTTTCTCCTATAATTCACCCCTCCACTTT.

This clonotype was detected many times. The chain links TRBV30 to TRBJ1-2; D remains unclear. The CDR3 totals 14 residues. The germline V gene encodes CDR1 GTSNPN and CDR2 SVGIG (reference sequence). V was pared by 0 bases and J by 4 bases, with 12 bases between. DNA for the CDR3: TGTGCCTGGAGTGTACTGGGCATCGGCTATGGCTACACCTTC. Translation gives CAWSVLGIGYGYTF.

A remark on this clonotype: Since a much larger clone is just one base distant, this may be a read error. The rearrangement uses TRBV7-9 and TRBJ2-1; 10 nucleotides agree with TRBD2. The CDR3 runs to 14 residues. CDR1 is SEHNR and CDR2 is FQNEAQ in the germline V gene (reference sequence). Here the CDR3 reads CASSFSGGNNEQLF. In nucleotides, the CDR3 is TGTGCCAGCAGCTTTAGCGGGGGGAACAATGAGCAGCTCTTC.

This clonotype was counted ten times or more. In DNA, the CDR3 is TGTGCCAGCAGTGAGTCTCCCGCAGGGGCCACCAATGAGCAGTTCTTC. It codes for CASSESPAGATNEQFF. This chain joins TRBV6-1 and TRBJ2-1, with TRBD1 as a possible D gene (6 bases). Germline V gives CDR1 MNHNS, CDR2 SASEGT. V was pared by 3 bases and J by 6 bases, with 18 bases between. The CDR3 contains 16 residues.